This T cell receptor (beta chain) was sequenced for a study of identical twins. Each CDR3 protein gets one entry after TCRdb re-called the 5' RACE reads with MiXCR. The sample carries approximately 500,000 distinct CDR3 sequences, around 24% recorded once. Healthy Caucasians alone served as donors. Concerning this clonotype itself: What it binds is not known.

Points from the study as a whole: Cord blood beta clonotypes that were abundant carried fewer insertions, and memory repertoires showed no such trend.

These data were also filed under a second study, of T cells expressing NK-cell markers.

This TCR came from a woman aged 18-35 years in good health. The sample taken for sequencing was CD4+ T cells sorted from blood.

The CDR3 sequence: CASSVVGNQPQHF. In nucleotides, the CDR3 is TGTGCCAGCAGTGTGGTGGGCAATCAGCCCCAGCATTTT. The V gene is TRBV6-2 or TRBV6-3, the J gene TRBJ1-5, with no clear D. Germline V gene sequence: CDR1 MNHEY, CDR2 SVGEGT. The V end was cut by 5 bases, the J end by 2 bases, with 7 bases between. CDR3 length equals 13 residues.